A selection of T cell receptor beta chains follows, all from one sample in a study of T cells in Graves' hyperthyroidism and ophthalmopathy. A single record per CDR3 protein comes from TCRdb applying MiXCR to the multiplex PCR reads. Counted here are some 740,000 distinct CDR3 sequences, 12% to 15% occurring once; the ten biggest clones make up about 9.4%. Input material: blood. These receptors all come from a woman younger than 30 with Graves' hyperthyroidism. The CDR3 runs from the conserved cysteine through the conserved F or W. D genes are given only for firm matches. Only some rows state a clone size, as once, few, many or a class for expanded clones.

cdr3_nt,cdr3_aa,clone_size,d_call,v_call,j_call
TGTGCCAGCAGTCCTTGGACAGGCCCACCTGGAAACACCATATATTTT,CASSPWTGPPGNTIYF,NA,TRBD1,TRBV6-1,TRBJ1-3
TGTGCCACCTACACTAGCGGGACTCGGAATGAGCAGTTCTTC,CATYTSGTRNEQFF,few,TRBD2,TRBV7-9,TRBJ2-1
TGTGCCAGCAGAGTTCCCCGAAACTATGGCTACACCTTC,CASRVPRNYGYTF,few,NA,TRBV28,TRBJ1-2
TGTGCCAGCAGACGTGCCGGGACAGGGGCCTACGAGCAGTACTTC,CASRRAGTGAYEQYF,few,TRBD1,TRBV7-9,TRBJ2-7
TGCGCCAGCAGCCCTTCCCCGGCCGGGCGCGGGACTGAAGCTTTCTTT,CASSPSPAGRGTEAFF,few,NA,TRBV5-1,TRBJ1-1
TGCAGTGCCATGGACAAAATGGGATTTAGCAATCAGCCCCAGCATTTT,CSAMDKMGFSNQPQHF,few,NA,TRBV20-1,TRBJ1-5
TGTGCCAGTAGTGGGGTAGCCCACCTCGGTGAGCAGTTCTTC,CASSGVAHLGEQFF,NA,NA,TRBV19,TRBJ2-1
TGCAGTGCTAGGGGTCCCGGAGGGTGGTACAAGCAGTACTTC,CSARGPGGWYKQYF,many,NA,TRBV20-1,TRBJ2-7
TGCGCCAGCAGCCAAGAGGGGGGCAATGAGCAGTTCTTC,CASSQEGGNEQFF,few,NA,TRBV4-3,TRBJ2-1
TGCAGTGCTTTGACTAGCGGGTCCACAGATACGCAGTATTTT,CSALTSGSTDTQYF,many,TRBD2,TRBV20-1,TRBJ2-3
TGTGCCAGCAGTTTAGGGCTAGCGGGAGTTCGGTCTTACAATGAGCAGTTCTTC,CASSLGLAGVRSYNEQFF,many,TRBD2,TRBV12-3/TRBV12-4,TRBJ2-1
TGTGCCAGCAGCTTAGGCCCCCTACAGGGAAATGAGCAGTTCTTC,CASSLGPLQGNEQFF,many,NA,TRBV13,TRBJ2-1
TGTGCCAGCAGCTTAGGGAACAGGGGGCCGGGAGACTCTGAAGCTTTCTTT,CASSLGNRGPGDSEAFF,NA,TRBD1,TRBV7-9,TRBJ1-1
TGTGCCAGCAGCTACCGGGACAACATCTACGAGCAGTACTTC,CASSYRDNIYEQYF,NA,NA,TRBV3-1,TRBJ2-7
TGTGCCAGCAGCCGATATTCCGGGATAAGGCAGTTCTTC,CASSRYSGIRQFF,few,NA,TRBV7-2,TRBJ2-1
TGTGCCAGCAGCCGGCGAGGAGGCTCCTATAATTCACCCCTCCACTTT,CASSRRGGSYNSPLHF,few,NA,TRBV14,TRBJ1-6
TGTGCCAGCAGCCTGGGGACCGGGACAGGGTTGGAGACCCAGTACTTC,CASSLGTGTGLETQYF,NA,TRBD1,TRBV7-3,TRBJ2-5
TGCAGTGCTTTTGGACAGGGGGCGACCTACGAGCAGTACTTC,CSAFGQGATYEQYF,many,TRBD1,TRBV20-1,TRBJ2-7
TGCGCCAGCAGTGAGCGTGCGGGCACCGGGGAGCTGTTTTTT,CASSERAGTGELFF,few,NA,TRBV10-1,TRBJ2-2
TGTGCCACCCAGAGGGGGACAGGGATGAAGTGGACCGGGGAGCTGTTTTTT,CATQRGTGMKWTGELFF,NA,TRBD1,TRBV19,TRBJ2-2
TGTGCCAGCAGACGTACCGGGACGGTGGTGAATAAGCAGTTCTTC,CASRRTGTVVNKQFF,few,NA,TRBV2,TRBJ2-1
TGTGCCACCAGTGACTGGGACATTGAGCAGTTCTTC,CATSDWDIEQFF,many,NA,TRBV24-1,TRBJ2-1
TGTGCCAGCAGTGAAGCTAGCGGGAGCCTTTACAATGAGCAGTTCTTC,CASSEASGSLYNEQFF,NA,TRBD2,TRBV2,TRBJ2-1
TGTGCCAGCAGCTCAAACAGGGTTGGAGAGACCCAGTACTTC,CASSSNRVGETQYF,few,NA,TRBV13,TRBJ2-5
TGCGCCAGCAGCCAAGAATCACCGGGGGGCTACACCTTC,CASSQESPGGYTF,NA,NA,TRBV4-3,TRBJ1-2
TGTGCCAGCAGCGGGACAGGGGGCGCCGAGCAGTACTTC,CASSGTGGAEQYF,few,TRBD1,TRBV9,TRBJ2-7
TGTGCCAGCTCACCAGGAGACTCCCCCGGCTACGAGCAGTACTTC,CASSPGDSPGYEQYF,NA,NA,TRBV18,TRBJ2-7
TGTGCCAGCAGTTACACCAGGGAGCTGTTTTTT,CASSYTRELFF,many,NA,TRBV6-2/TRBV6-3,TRBJ2-2
TGCAGCGTTGAAGATCCTGCTAGTCCCGGGGAGCTGTTTTTT,CSVEDPASPGELFF,few,NA,TRBV29-1,TRBJ2-2
TGCAGTGCTAGTTTCGCGGCCACTTACAATGAGCAGTTCTTC,CSASFAATYNEQFF,NA,NA,TRBV20-1,TRBJ2-1
TGTGCCAGCAGTGCCGGGACTAGCGGGGGCAATGAGCAGTTCTTC,CASSAGTSGGNEQFF,many,TRBD2,TRBV12-3/TRBV12-4,TRBJ2-1
TGTGCCAGCAGTTACTCAAGGATGGTAGCGGGATTGTCCCAGTACTTC,CASSYSRMVAGLSQYF,many,TRBD2,TRBV6-5,TRBJ2-5
TGTGCCAGCAGTCCGCGGGGGACCGGTACGCAGTATTTT,CASSPRGTGTQYF,NA,TRBD2,TRBV27,TRBJ2-3
TGTGCCAGCAGGGACAGGGAGTACTCTGGGGCCAACGTCCTGACTTTC,CASRDREYSGANVLTF,few,TRBD1,TRBV6-1,TRBJ2-6
TGTGCCAGCAGCGTATCGGGGGGTTTGACAGATACGCAGTATTTT,CASSVSGGLTDTQYF,NA,TRBD2,TRBV9,TRBJ2-3
TGCAGTGGGCGAAGGGTCCAAGAGACCCAGTACTTC,CSGRRVQETQYF,many,NA,TRBV20-1,TRBJ2-5
TGTGCCAGCAGTCAGACAGGGGGCCCCTATGGCTACACCTTC,CASSQTGGPYGYTF,NA,TRBD1,TRBV6-1,TRBJ1-2
TGTGCCAGTAGTGTCCACCCCAACAATGAGCAGTTCTTC,CASSVHPNNEQFF,NA,NA,TRBV19,TRBJ2-1
TGCGCCAGCAGCCGTACGGACGGGTGGGCGTATAATGAAAAACTGTTTTTT,CASSRTDGWAYNEKLFF,NA,NA,TRBV4-1,TRBJ1-4
TGTGCCAGCAGCCCGGGAGACAGGGTTATCTCCTACGAGCAGTACTTC,CASSPGDRVISYEQYF,many,NA,TRBV11-2,TRBJ2-7
TGTGCCAGCAGTTTGAACCAGGGAAATTCACCCCTCCACTTT,CASSLNQGNSPLHF,many,NA,TRBV12-3/TRBV12-4,TRBJ1-6
TGTGCCAGCAGCCACGAACTAGCTGACGCCAAAAACATTCAGTACTTC,CASSHELADAKNIQYF,NA,NA,TRBV14,TRBJ2-4
TGTGCCAGCAGTGGACCCGAAATAGGCACGCAGTTCTTC,CASSGPEIGTQFF,NA,NA,TRBV28,TRBJ2-1
TGTGCCTGCCTATGGACGGTGAACACTGAAGCTTTCTTT,CACLWTVNTEAFF,many,NA,TRBV30,TRBJ1-1
TGTGCCAGCGGTAGCGGGGGGAACAATGAGCAGTTCTTC,CASGSGGNNEQFF,NA,TRBD2,TRBV12-3/TRBV12-4,TRBJ2-1
TGTGCCAGCAGCTCAAGGGGCAGCTCCTACGAGCAGTACTTC,CASSSRGSSYEQYF,many,NA,TRBV7-9,TRBJ2-7
TGCAGTGCTAGAGATTCCTTAGGGGGCGCTGGGGCCAACGTCCTGACTTTC,CSARDSLGGAGANVLTF,few,TRBD1,TRBV20-1,TRBJ2-6
TGTGCCATCAGTGACCCGGGAGTGTCGGCAGATACGCAGTATTTT,CAISDPGVSADTQYF,many,NA,TRBV10-3,TRBJ2-3
TGTGCCAGCAGCTTAAGCTTCGGGCAGGGGAACCGCAATGAGCAGTTCTTC,CASSLSFGQGNRNEQFF,NA,NA,TRBV7-9,TRBJ2-1
TGCGCCAGCAGCTTGGACCCTCCCCCAGCGGGCCACGAGCAGTACTTC,CASSLDPPPAGHEQYF,NA,NA,TRBV5-1,TRBJ2-7
TGTGCCAGCAGTTCCCACGGACTAGCGAGGAGAGGGGAGCAGTACTTC,CASSSHGLARRGEQYF,many,TRBD2,TRBV28,TRBJ2-7
TGCAGTGCTAGAGGCCCAGGGGCAGCCGCGAATCAGCCCCAGCATTTT,CSARGPGAAANQPQHF,few,NA,TRBV20-1,TRBJ1-5
TGTGCCAGCAGCGCTGTGGTACCTAGGACGAATGAAGCTTTCTTT,CASSAVVPRTNEAFF,few,NA,TRBV5-5,TRBJ1-1
TGTGCCTGGAGTCCCCAATTGAACACTGAAGCTTTCTTT,CAWSPQLNTEAFF,NA,NA,TRBV30,TRBJ1-1
TGCAGTGCCCCCCACCTGGCGCCTAGCGCGGACTATGGCTACACCTTC,CSAPHLAPSADYGYTF,NA,NA,TRBV20-1,TRBJ1-2
TGTGCCATCAGTTTTCTGAGGGGGTCCAAAAACATTCAGTACTTC,CAISFLRGSKNIQYF,few,NA,TRBV10-3,TRBJ2-4
TGTGCCAGCAGTTTCTCTCCAGGGGATGGTCGCTACACCTTC,CASSFSPGDGRYTF,many,NA,TRBV12-3/TRBV12-4,TRBJ1-2
TGCAGTCCCTGGCAGGGCAGTACTGAAGCTTTCTTT,CSPWQGSTEAFF,many,NA,TRBV20-1,TRBJ1-1